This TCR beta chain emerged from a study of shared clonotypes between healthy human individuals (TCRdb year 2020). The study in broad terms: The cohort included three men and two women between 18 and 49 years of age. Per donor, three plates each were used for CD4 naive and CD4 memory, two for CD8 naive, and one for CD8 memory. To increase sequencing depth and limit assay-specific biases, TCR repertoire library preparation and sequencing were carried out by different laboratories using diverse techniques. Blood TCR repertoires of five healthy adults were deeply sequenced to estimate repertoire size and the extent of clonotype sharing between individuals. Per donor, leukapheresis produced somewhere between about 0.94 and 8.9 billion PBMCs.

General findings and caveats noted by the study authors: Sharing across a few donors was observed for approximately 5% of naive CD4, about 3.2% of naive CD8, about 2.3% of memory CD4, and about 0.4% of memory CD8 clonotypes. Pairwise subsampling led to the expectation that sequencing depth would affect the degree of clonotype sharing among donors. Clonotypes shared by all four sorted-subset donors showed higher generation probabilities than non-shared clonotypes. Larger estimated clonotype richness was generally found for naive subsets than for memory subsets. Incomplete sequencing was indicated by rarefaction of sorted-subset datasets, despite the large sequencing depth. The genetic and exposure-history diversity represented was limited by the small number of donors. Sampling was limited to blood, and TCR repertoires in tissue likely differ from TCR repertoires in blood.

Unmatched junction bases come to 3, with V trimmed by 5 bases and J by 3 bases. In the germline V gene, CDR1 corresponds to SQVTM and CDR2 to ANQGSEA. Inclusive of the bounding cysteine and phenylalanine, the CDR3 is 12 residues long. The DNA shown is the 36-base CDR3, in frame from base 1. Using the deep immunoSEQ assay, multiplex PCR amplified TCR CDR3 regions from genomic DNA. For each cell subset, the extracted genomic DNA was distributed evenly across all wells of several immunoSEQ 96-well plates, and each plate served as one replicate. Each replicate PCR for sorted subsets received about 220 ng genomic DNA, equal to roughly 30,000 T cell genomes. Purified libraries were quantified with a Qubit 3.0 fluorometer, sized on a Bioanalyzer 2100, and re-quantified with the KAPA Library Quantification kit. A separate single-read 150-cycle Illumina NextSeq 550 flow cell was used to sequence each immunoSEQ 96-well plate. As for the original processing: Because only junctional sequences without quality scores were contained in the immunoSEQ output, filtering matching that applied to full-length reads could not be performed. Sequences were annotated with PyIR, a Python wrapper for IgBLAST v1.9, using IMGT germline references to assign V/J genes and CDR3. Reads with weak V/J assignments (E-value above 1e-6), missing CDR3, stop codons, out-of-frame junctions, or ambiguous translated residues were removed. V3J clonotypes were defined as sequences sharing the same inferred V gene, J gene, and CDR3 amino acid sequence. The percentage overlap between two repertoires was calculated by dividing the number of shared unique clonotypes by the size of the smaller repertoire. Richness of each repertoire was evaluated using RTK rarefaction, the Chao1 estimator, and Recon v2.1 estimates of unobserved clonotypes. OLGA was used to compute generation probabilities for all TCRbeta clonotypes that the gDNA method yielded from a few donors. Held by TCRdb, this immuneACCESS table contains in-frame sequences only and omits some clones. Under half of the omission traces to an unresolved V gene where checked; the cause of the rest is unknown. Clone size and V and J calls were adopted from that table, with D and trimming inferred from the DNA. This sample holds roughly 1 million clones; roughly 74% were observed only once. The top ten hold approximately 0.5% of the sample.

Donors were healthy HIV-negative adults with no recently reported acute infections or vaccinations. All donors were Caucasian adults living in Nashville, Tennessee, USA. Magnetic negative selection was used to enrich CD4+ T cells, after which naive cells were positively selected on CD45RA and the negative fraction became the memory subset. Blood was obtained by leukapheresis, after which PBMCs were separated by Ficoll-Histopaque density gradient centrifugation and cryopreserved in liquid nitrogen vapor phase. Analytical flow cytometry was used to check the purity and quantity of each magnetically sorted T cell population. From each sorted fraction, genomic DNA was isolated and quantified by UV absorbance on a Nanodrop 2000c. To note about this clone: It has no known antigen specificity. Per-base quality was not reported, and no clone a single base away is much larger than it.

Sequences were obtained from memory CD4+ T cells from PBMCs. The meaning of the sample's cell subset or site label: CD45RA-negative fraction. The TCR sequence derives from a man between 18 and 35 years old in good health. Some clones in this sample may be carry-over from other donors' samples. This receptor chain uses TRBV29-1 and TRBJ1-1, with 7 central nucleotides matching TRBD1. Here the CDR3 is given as CSVSDRDTEAFF. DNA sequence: TGCAGCGTTTCAGACAGGGACACTGAAGCTTTCTTT.